This T cell receptor (beta chain) was profiled in a study of T cell responses to AZD1222 COVID-19 vaccine. Data came from immunoSEQ multiplex PCR; TCRdb stores just in-frame clones and leaves some out. The sample holds roughly 180,000 clones, about 90% seen once. Per germline, CDR1 LGHDT and CDR2 YNNKEL (reference sequence). CDR3 size: 17 residues. Trimming removed 0 bases from V and 5 bases from J, with 16 bases in between. Material: peripheral blood, obtained on day 0 of AZD1222 vaccination. The sequence was collected from an adult in good health. This sequence joins TRBV3-1 (or the pseudogene TRBV3-2) and TRBJ1-4, with unresolved D. The CDR3 DNA follows: TGTGCCAGCAGCCAAGACTTAGTTCGCAGGTCAAATGAAAAACTGTTTTTT. Translation gives CASSQDLVRRSNEKLFF.